This T cell receptor beta chain was identified during a study of T cells in women clearing cervical HPV infection. Clones were sequenced by immunoSEQ multiplex PCR, and TCRdb holds only the in-frame ones, with some missing. Its table lists 25,000 to 30,000 clones. With respect to this clone: The read finishes 3 residues shy of the CDR3 end, and the germline J gene is used to complete it.

The V end was cut by 4 bases, the J end by 4 bases, with 13 bases between. This CDR3 spans 14 amino acids. Germline lookup yields CDR1 SNHLY and CDR2 FYNNEI. This rearrangement joins TRBV2 to TRBJ2-5, with a tentative D call TRBD1 (5 bases). Material: blood buffy coat. The TCR sequence derives from a woman aged 18-70 years with a cervical HPV16 infection that either progressed to CIN3+ or cleared (not recorded which). The CDR3 region is CASSGQGVAETQYF. The sequenced part of the CDR3 DNA is TGTGCCAGCAGTGGACAAGGGGTCGCAGAGACC.